Shown below are 5 T cell receptor beta chains from a single sample sequenced in a study of shared clonotypes between healthy human individuals. Profiling relied on immunoSEQ multiplex PCR, and the TCRdb table lists in-frame clones only, not all of them. Of about 1.1 million clones in the sample, roughly 80% were seen once. The sample consisted of memory CD4+ T cells from PBMCs. The subset: CD45RA-negative fraction. Every receptor here comes from a man between 18 and 29 years old in good health. Some clones in this sample may be carry-over from other donors' samples.

This chain joins TRBV4-2 and TRBJ1-1, with D hard to call. Germline values: CDR1 LGHNA, CDR2 YNFKEQ. Trimming shortened V by 2 bases and J by 2 bases, and 9 bases separated the two germline ends. The CDR3 is made up of 14 amino acids. The CDR3 here is CASSQPGTNTEAFF. CDR3 DNA: TGTGCCAGCAGCCAACCGGGCACAAACACTGAAGCTTTCTTT.

The V call is TRBV5-1, the J call TRBJ1-5, with 8 bases identical to TRBD1. Germline V lookup: CDR1 SGHRS, CDR2 YFSETQ. The CDR3 totals 13 residues. Unmatched junction bases numbered 1, after V lost 5 bases and J lost 3 bases. The CDR3 is CASRTGDNQPQHF. For the CDR3, the DNA is TGCGCCAGCAGGACAGGGGACAATCAGCCCCAGCATTTT. Using reference TRBV5-1 and TRBJ1-5 for the parts outside the CDR3, the full variable domain is KAGVTQTPRYLIKTRGQQVTLSCSPISGHRSVSWYQQTPGQGLQFLFEYFSETQRNKGNFPGRFSGRQFSNSRSEMNVSTLELGDSALYLCASRTGDNQPQHFGDGTRLSIL.

The rearrangement links TRBV27 to TRBJ1-5, with D possibly being TRBD1 (6 bases). Germline CDR1 and CDR2: MNHEY and SMNVEV (reference sequence). The CDR3 is made up of 18 amino acids. V lost 4 bases and J 2 bases, leaving 21 bases between the germline ends. The CDR3 loop is CASSSVIGWTVGNQPQHF. In DNA form, the CDR3 reads TGTGCCAGCAGTTCGGTAATTGGGTGGACAGTCGGCAATCAGCCCCAGCATTTT.

The J gene is TRBJ2-3, the V gene TRBV5-1, with 8 bases identical to TRBD2. V shed 5 bases, J shed 3 bases, and the junction held 11 bases outside the gene matches. Germline CDR1 SGHRS, CDR2 YFSETQ. CDR3 length equals 16 residues. CDR3 coding DNA: TGCGCCAGCAGGAGGGCCCCGGGACTAGTGACAGATACGCAGTATTTT. Translation: CASRRAPGLVTDTQYF.

V is TRBV30 and J is TRBJ2-1; D uncertain. The CDR3 spans 12 residues. Trimming stripped 2 bases from V and 4 bases from J, with 6 bases between. Germline values: CDR1 GTSNPN, CDR2 SVGIG (reference sequence). This CDR3 reads CAWSRLYNEQFF. The DNA for the CDR3 is TGTGCCTGGAGTCGACTGTACAATGAGCAGTTCTTC.